Listed here are 13 T cell receptor beta chains from one sample, sequenced in a study of cytomegalovirus exposure and HLA in healthy donors. Primers for the PCR totalled 60 Vbeta and 13 Jbeta. The protocol was immunoSEQ multiplex PCR, while the TCRdb copy is restricted to in-frame clones and leaves out a portion. The sample includes roughly 100,000 clones. The sample was PBMCs. All receptors derive from a woman aged 25 to 39 in good health and CMV-seronegative.

V usage is TRBV13 and J usage is TRBJ2-1; 11 nucleotides line up with TRBD2. CDR3 length: 17 residues. The J segment lost 1 base and the V segment lost 5 bases, leaving 7 bases of the junction unmatched. Germline CDR1 PRHDT, CDR2 FYEKMQ (reference sequence). The DNA for the CDR3 is TGTGCCAGCAGCGACTCCCGGACTAGCGGGTCCTACAATGAGCAGTTCTTC. Its protein is CASSDSRTSGSYNEQFF.

The chain employs TRBV28 and TRBJ1-4, with unresolved D. The germline V and J ends were trimmed by 2 bases and 7 bases, with 8 bases remaining between them. Germline V gene data show CDR1 as MDHEN and CDR2 as SYDVKM. This CDR3 has 13 amino acids. Here the CDR3 DNA reads TGTGCCAGCAGTTTAGCTGGCCGTGAAAAACTGTTTTTT. This sequence encodes CASSLAGREKLFF.

V and J are TRBV18 and TRBJ1-2; the match to TRBD1 covers 7 bases. Per the germline V gene, CDR1 is KGHSH and CDR2 is LQKENI. The CDR3 is made up of 15 amino acids. V lost 6 bases, J lost 3 bases, and 10 bases stayed unmatched. CDR3 bases: TGTGCCAGCTCCCCAACGGGACAGCAAGACTATGGCTACACCTTC. Amino acids: CASSPTGQQDYGYTF.

The CDR3 DNA sequence: TGTGCCAGCAGTCTGACCAGGGTCTCGTCAGGGCAGTACTTC. Its translation: CASSLTRVSSGQYF. J is TRBJ2-7 and V is TRBV27; possibly TRBD1 for D (5 bases). Trimming cost V 5 bases and J 9 bases, with 20 bases left between them. Germline V gene sequence: CDR1 MNHEY, CDR2 SMNVEV (reference sequence). This CDR3 region has 14 residues.

The chain joins TRBV11-2 to TRBJ1-1; the match to TRBD1 covers 8 bases. V was pared by 6 bases and J by 4 bases, with 7 bases of the junction left unmatched. In germline, CDR1 is SGHAT, CDR2 FQNNGV. The CDR3 extends over 14 amino acids. The CDR3 spells CASRRSGGGTEAFF. In DNA form, the CDR3 reads TGTGCCAGCAGGAGATCAGGGGGCGGCACTGAAGCTTTCTTT.

The chain links TRBV19 to TRBJ2-1, with TRBD2 matching over 7 bases. This CDR3 has 14 amino acids. The junction had 10 bases not matched to a gene; V was cut back by 6 bases and J by 8 bases. Germline lookup yields CDR1 LNHDA and CDR2 SQIVND (reference sequence). In DNA, the CDR3 is TGTGCCAGTAGAAAGACTAGCAGGGTGTATGAGCAGTTCTTC. This gives the protein CASRKTSRVYEQFF.

The V call is TRBV7-3, the J call TRBJ2-2, with D perhaps TRBD2 (5 bases). From germline, CDR1 is SGHTA and CDR2 FQGTGA. V dropped 9 bases and J dropped 3 bases, with 8 bases sitting between them. The CDR3 contains 12 residues. Here the CDR3 reads CASSVDTGELFF. DNA for the CDR3: TGTGCCAGTAGCGTAGACACCGGGGAGCTGTTTTTT.

The V call is TRBV7-2, the J call TRBJ2-7; the D is unclear. Germline lookup yields CDR1 SGHTA and CDR2 FQGNSA. The V end was cut by 2 bases, the J end by 3 bases, with 14 bases between. This CDR3 comprises 15 residues. The CDR3 nucleotides read TGTGCCAGCAGCTTATCTCCCGCCATCTACTACGAGCAGTACTTC. Its protein product is CASSLSPAIYYEQYF.

The chain combines TRBV2 with TRBJ2-5; the match to TRBD2 covers 16 bases. The CDR3 loop spans 15 amino acids. The germline V gene encodes CDR1 SNHLY and CDR2 FYNNEI. V gave up 7 bases and J gave up 4 bases; unmatched junction bases: 3. CDR3 sequence reads: CASMGLAGGRETQYF. DNA of the CDR3: TGTGCCAGCATGGGACTAGCGGGGGGGCGAGAGACCCAGTACTTC.

CDR3 protein: CAGGTGEKNIQYF. The CDR3 bases are TGTGCCGGGGGGACAGGGGAAAAAAACATTCAGTACTTC. The V call is TRBV28, the J call TRBJ2-4, with TRBD1 matching 10 bases. Germline values: CDR1 MDHEN, CDR2 SYDVKM. With V trimmed by 11 bases and J by 4 bases, 5 bases remained unmatched. The CDR3 covers 13 residues.

V gene TRBV7-3 combines with J gene TRBJ2-3; 7 nucleotides match TRBD2. V shed 5 bases, J shed 1 base, and the junction held 9 bases outside the gene matches. Germline V gene lookup returns CDR1 SGHTA and CDR2 FQGTGA. This CDR3 has 16 amino acids. The CDR3 region has the DNA TGTGCCAGCAGCCCCGAAGGCCGGGGGGGCACAGATACGCAGTATTTT. Translating it yields CASSPEGRGGTDTQYF.

The chain has TRBV15 and TRBJ2-7; tentatively, D is TRBD2 (5 bases). This CDR3 region has 13 residues. The germline gives CDR1 LNHNV, CDR2 YYDKDF (reference sequence). V shed 3 bases and J shed 2 bases, with 8 bases lying between them. The CDR3 DNA sequence: TGTGCCACCAGCAGGCAGCGGACCTACGAGCAGTACTTC. It is translated as CATSRQRTYEQYF. Complete variable domain (other parts from reference TRBV15 and TRBJ2-7): DAMVIQNPRYQVTQFGKPVTLSCSQTLNHNVMYWYQQKSSQAPKLLFHYYDKDFNNEADTPDNFQSRRPNTSFCFLDIRSPGLGDTAMYLCATSRQRTYEQYFGPGTRLTVT.

CDR3: CASSLDGGRGSPYF. The CDR3 DNA is TGTGCCAGCAGCTTAGATGGGGGCAGGGGGTCCCCGTACTTC. This chain joins TRBV7-9 and TRBJ2-7; TRBD1 matches at 7 bases. The germline gives CDR1 SEHNR, CDR2 FQNEAQ (reference sequence). V trimming: 1 base; J trimming: 12 bases; junction bases outside the gene matches: 12. The CDR3 has 14 residues.